This TCR beta chain emerged from a study of T cell responses to AZD1222 COVID-19 vaccine. Study findings and constraints: Possibly, clonal diversity was underestimated; donors were largely white British and included more females.

Measured with immunoSEQ multiplex PCR; TCRdb has only the in-frame clones, and not every one. The sample records about 96,000 clones, about 88% being singletons. This clone was counted a single time. Its antigen is as yet unknown. Trimming removed 2 bases at V and 4 bases at J, with 17 bases between. This CDR3 region has 16 residues. Germline V CDR1 and CDR2: MNHEY, SMNVEV (reference sequence). The specimen was peripheral blood, collected on day 0 of AZD1222 vaccination. The V gene is TRBV27, the J gene TRBJ1-2; D not certain. This TCR was recovered from an adult in good health. CDR3 in DNA: TGTGCCAGCAGTTTAATTCCGGTGGGGAGCGGCTATGGCTACACCTTC. This encodes CASSLIPVGSGYGYTF.